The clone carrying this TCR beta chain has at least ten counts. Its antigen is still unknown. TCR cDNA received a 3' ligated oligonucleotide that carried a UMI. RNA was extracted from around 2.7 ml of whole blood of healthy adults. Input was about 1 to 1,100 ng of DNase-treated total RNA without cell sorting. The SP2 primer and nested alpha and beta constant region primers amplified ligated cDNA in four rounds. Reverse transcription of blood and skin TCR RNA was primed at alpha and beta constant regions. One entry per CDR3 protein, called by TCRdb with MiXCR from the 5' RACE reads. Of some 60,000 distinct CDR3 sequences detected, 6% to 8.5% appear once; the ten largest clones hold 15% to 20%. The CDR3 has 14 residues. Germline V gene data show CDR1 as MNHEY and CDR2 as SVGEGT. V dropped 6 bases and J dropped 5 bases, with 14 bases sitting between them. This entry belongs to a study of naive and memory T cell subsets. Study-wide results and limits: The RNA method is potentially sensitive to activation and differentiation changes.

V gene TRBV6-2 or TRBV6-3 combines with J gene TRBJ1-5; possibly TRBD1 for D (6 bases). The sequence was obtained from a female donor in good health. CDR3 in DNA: TGTGCCAGCAGCTTGGACAGTTCCTATCAGCCCCAGCATTTT. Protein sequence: CASSLDSSYQPQHF.